The rows below give T cell receptor beta chains drawn from one sample of a study of T cell repertoires in aging, cancer and after chemotherapy. TCRdb fed the multiplex PCR reads into MiXCR, producing one record per CDR3 protein. This sample has about 9,200 distinct CDR3 sequences, with 39% found just once. Sequenced sample: blood. The receptors shown here come from a human donor in good health. CDR3s include the opening cysteine and the closing phenylalanine or tryptophan. Each record gives: D gene, J gene, clone size, V gene, CDR3 length, CDR3 DNA, CDR3 protein. The D gene is left open where the match is weak. Rows may omit the clone size; those that give it use once, few, many or a size class.

>TRBD1|TRBJ2-1|few|TRBV12-3/TRBV12-4|15
TGTGCCAGCAGTACGGACAGGGGTTCCTACAATGAGCAGTTCTTC
CASSTDRGSYNEQFF
>-|TRBJ2-2|-|TRBV18|14
TGTGCCAGCTCACCACTGGAGGGTTCCGGGGAGCTGTTTTTT
CASSPLEGSGELFF
>-|TRBJ1-1|few|TRBV27|11
TGTGCCAGCAGTTCAGGTGGCGAAGCTTTCTTT
CASSSGGEAFF
>-|TRBJ2-3|-|TRBV29-1|11
TGCAGCGTCCATTATTCAGATACGCAGTATTTT
CSVHYSDTQYF
>TRBD1|TRBJ1-1|few|TRBV6-1|15
TGTGCCAGCAGTGACTACAGGGGGCTGAACACTGAAGCTTTCTTT
CASSDYRGLNTEAFF
>-|TRBJ2-6|-|TRBV21-1|16
TGTGCCACCAGCAGCAAGACAGGGACTGGGGCCAACGTCCTGACTTTC
CATSSKTGTGANVLTF
>TRBD2|TRBJ2-1|-|TRBV6-5|15
TGTGCCAGCAGACGCCTAGCGGGGTTATACAATGAGCAGTTCTTC
CASRRLAGLYNEQFF
>-|TRBJ2-1|-|TRBV6-2/TRBV6-3|13
TGTGCCAGCAGTTACGGCGGGTACAATGAGCAGTTCTTC
CASSYGGYNEQFF
>TRBD2|TRBJ2-1|few|TRBV6-5|15
TGTGCCAGCAGTCACAGCGGGGGCGATTACAATGAGCAGTTCTTC
CASSHSGGDYNEQFF
>-|TRBJ2-7|-|TRBV6-1|16
TGTGCCAGCAGTGAAGCTAATCGGCAGCTCCCCTACGAGCAGTACTTC
CASSEANRQLPYEQYF
>TRBD2|TRBJ2-2|-|TRBV5-1|15
TGCGCCAGCAGCTTGGGCGGGACTAGCGGGACGGAGCTGTTTTTT
CASSLGGTSGTELFF
>-|TRBJ2-7|few|TRBV27|15
TGTGCCAGCAGTCCCTCCAGGGGCAGCGCCTACGAGCAGTACTTC
CASSPSRGSAYEQYF
>TRBD2|TRBJ2-1|-|TRBV27|15
TGTGCCAGCAGTTTGAGCGGGGGGTCCTACAATGAGCAGTTCTTC
CASSLSGGSYNEQFF
>-|TRBJ2-7|-|TRBV15|16
TGTGCCACCAGCAGAGAAGGGGGGGGCCTCTCCGGCGAGCAGTACTTC
CATSREGGGLSGEQYF
>-|TRBJ1-5|-|TRBV6-2/TRBV6-3|14
TGTGCCAGCAGTTACGGCGGGGACAATCAGCCCCAGCATTTT
CASSYGGDNQPQHF
>-|TRBJ1-5|few|TRBV30|13
TGTGCCTGGAGTGTAACCAACAATCAGCCCCAGCATTTT
CAWSVTNNQPQHF
>TRBD1|TRBJ2-6|-|TRBV13|17
TGTGCCAGCACCGAGGACAGGGCCGCCTCTGGGGCCAACGTCCTGACTTTC
CASTEDRAASGANVLTF